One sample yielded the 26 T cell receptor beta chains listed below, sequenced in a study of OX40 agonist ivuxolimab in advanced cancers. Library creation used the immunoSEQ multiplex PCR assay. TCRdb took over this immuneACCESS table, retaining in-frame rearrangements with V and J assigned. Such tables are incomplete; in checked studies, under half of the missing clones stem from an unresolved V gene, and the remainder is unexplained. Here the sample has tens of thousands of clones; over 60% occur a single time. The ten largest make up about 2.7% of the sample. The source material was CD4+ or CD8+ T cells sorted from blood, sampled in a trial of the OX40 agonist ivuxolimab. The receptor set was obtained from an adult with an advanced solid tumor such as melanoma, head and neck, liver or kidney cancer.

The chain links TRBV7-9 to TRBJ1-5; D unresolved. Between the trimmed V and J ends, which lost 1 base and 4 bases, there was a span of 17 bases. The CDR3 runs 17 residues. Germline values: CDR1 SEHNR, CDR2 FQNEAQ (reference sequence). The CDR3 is CASSLVLAFSGNQPQHF. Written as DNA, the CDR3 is TGTGCCAGCAGCTTAGTTCTGGCTTTTTCGGGGAATCAGCCCCAGCATTTT. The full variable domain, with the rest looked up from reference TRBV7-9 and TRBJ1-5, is DTGVSQNPRHKITKRGQNVTFRCDPISEHNRLYWYRQTLGQGPEFLTYFQNEAQLEKSRLLSDRFSAERPKGSFSTLEIQRTEQGDSAMYLCASSLVLAFSGNQPQHFGDGTRLSIL.

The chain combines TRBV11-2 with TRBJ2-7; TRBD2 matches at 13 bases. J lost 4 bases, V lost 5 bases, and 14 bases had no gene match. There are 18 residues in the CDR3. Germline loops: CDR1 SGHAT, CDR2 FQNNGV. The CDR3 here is CASSTWRTSGSKRYEQYF. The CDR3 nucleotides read TGTGCCAGCAGCACATGGCGGACTAGCGGGAGTAAGAGGTACGAGCAGTACTTC.

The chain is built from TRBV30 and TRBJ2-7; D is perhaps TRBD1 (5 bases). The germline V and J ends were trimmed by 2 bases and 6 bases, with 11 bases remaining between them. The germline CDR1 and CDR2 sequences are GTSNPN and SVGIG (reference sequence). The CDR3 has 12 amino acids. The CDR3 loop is CAWSKGPGEQYF. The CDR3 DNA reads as TGTGCCTGGAGTAAGGGGCCTGGCGAGCAGTACTTC.

CDR3 loop: CASPEGPGRTEAFF. In DNA, the CDR3 is TGTGCCAGCCCCGAGGGACCGGGCCGGACTGAAGCTTTCTTT. V usage is TRBV6-1 and J usage is TRBJ1-1, with D maybe TRBD1 (5 bases). The CDR3 runs to 14 residues. Germline V gene data show CDR1 as MNHNS and CDR2 as SASEGT. V shed 8 bases and J shed 5 bases, with 18 bases lying between them.

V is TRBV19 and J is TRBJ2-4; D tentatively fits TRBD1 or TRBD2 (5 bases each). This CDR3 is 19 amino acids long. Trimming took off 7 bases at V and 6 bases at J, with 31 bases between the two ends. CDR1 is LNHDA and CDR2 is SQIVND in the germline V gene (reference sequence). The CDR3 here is CASTLQFQYGAGTLNIQYF. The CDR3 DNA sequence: TGTGCCAGTACCCTTCAGTTTCAGTATGGGGCCGGGACCTTAAACATTCAGTACTTC. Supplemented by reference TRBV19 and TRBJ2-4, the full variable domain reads DGGITQSPKYLFRKEGQNVTLSCEQNLNHDAMYWYRQDPGQGLRLIYYSQIVNDFQKGDIAEGYSVSREKKESFPLTVTSAQKNPTAFYLCASTLQFQYGAGTLNIQYFGAGTRLSVL.

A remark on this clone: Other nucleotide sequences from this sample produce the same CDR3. The CDR3 DNA follows: TGTGCCAGCTCACTGCCCGGGCGGGGGGCCAACGTCCTGACTTTC. Its protein product is CASSLPGRGANVLTF. The chain uses TRBV18 and TRBJ2-6; no reliable D call. V was clipped by 4 bases and J by 4 bases, with 11 bases between them. Germline CDR1 KGHSH, CDR2 LQKENI. This CDR3 has 15 residues.

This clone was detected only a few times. CDR3 region: CASSVGGSKPNEQFF. CDR3 in DNA: TGTGCCAGCAGCGTTGGCGGGAGTAAACCGAATGAGCAGTTCTTC. The chain is built from TRBV9 and TRBJ2-1; 7 bases agree with TRBD2. J gave up 7 bases and V 2 bases, and 9 bases lay outside the gene matches. Per germline, CDR1 SGDLS and CDR2 YYNGEE. CDR3 length: 15 amino acids.

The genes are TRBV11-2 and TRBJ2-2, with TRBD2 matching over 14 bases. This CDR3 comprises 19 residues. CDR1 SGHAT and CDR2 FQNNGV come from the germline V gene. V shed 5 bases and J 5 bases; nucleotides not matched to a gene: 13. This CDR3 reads CASSLRLAGGPRGTGELFF. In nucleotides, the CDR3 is TGTGCCAGCAGCCTGAGACTAGCGGGAGGGCCAAGAGGGACCGGGGAGCTGTTTTTT.

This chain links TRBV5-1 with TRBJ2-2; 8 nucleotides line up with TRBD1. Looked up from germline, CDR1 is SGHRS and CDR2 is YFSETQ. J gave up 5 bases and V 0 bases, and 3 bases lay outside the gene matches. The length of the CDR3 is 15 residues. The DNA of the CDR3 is TGCGCCAGCAGCTTGGGAACAGGGGGTACCGGGGAGCTGTTTTTT. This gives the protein CASSLGTGGTGELFF.

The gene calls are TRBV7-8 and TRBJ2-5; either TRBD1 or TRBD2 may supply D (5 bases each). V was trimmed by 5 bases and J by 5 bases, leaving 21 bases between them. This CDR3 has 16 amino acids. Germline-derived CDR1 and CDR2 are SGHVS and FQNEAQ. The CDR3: CASSPRRPGLGETQYF. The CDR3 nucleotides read TGTGCCAGCAGCCCGAGGAGGCCAGGGCTTGGGGAGACCCAGTACTTC.

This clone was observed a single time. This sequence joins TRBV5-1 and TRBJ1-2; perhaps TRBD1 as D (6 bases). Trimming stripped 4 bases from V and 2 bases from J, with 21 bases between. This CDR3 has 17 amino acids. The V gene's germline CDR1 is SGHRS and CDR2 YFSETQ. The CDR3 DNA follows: TGCGCCAGCAGCGATCCCCCAGCCCCTACAGGGAACTATGGCTACACCTTC. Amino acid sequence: CASSDPPAPTGNYGYTF.

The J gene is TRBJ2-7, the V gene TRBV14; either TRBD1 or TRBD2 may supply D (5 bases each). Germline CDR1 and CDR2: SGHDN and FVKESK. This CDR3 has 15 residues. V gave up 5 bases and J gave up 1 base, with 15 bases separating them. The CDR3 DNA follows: TGTGCCAGCAGCGAAGGGGCGGGTAATTCCTACGAGCAGTACTTC. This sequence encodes CASSEGAGNSYEQYF.

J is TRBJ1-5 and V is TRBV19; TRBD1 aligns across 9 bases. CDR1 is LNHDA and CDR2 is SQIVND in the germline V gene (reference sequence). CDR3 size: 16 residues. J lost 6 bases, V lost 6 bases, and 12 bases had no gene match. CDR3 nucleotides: TGTGCCAGTAGCAGATACGGGACAGGGACGGGTCAGCCCCAGCATTTT. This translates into CASSRYGTGTGQPQHF.

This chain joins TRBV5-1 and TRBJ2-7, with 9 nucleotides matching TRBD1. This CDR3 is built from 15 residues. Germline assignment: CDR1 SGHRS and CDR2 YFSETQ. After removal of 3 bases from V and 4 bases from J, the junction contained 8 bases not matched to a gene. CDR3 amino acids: CASSWGTGPIYEQYF. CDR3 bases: TGCGCCAGCAGCTGGGGGACAGGGCCGATTTACGAGCAGTACTTC.

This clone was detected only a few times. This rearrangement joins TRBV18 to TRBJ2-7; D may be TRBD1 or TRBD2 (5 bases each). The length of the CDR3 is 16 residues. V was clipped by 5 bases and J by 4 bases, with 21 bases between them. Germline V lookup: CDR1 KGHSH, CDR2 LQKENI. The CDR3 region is CASSSVESGAFYEQYF. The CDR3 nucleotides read TGTGCCAGCTCATCTGTCGAATCCGGGGCCTTTTACGAGCAGTACTTC.

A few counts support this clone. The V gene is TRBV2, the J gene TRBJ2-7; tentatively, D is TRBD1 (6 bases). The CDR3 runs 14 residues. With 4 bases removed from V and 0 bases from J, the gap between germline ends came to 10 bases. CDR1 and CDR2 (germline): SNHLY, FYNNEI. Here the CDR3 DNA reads TGTGCCAGCAGTGTTGGGGGCTTCTCCTACGAGCAGTACTTC. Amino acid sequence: CASSVGGFSYEQYF.

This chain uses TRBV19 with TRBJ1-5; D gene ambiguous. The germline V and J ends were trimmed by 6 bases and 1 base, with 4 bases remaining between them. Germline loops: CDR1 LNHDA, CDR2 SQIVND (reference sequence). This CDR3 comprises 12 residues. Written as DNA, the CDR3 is TGTGCCAGTAGGAAGAGCAATCAGCCCCAGCATTTT. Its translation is CASRKSNQPQHF.

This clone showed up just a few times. The CDR3 nucleotides are TGTGCCATCAGTGAGCCGCCGGGACTAGCGGCAAACAATGAGCAGTTCTTC. Encoded protein: CAISEPPGLAANNEQFF. The chain links TRBV10-3 to TRBJ2-1; 11 positions agree with TRBD2. The V and J ends lost 2 bases and 5 bases, in that order; junction bases with no gene match: 8. The CDR3 loop spans 17 amino acids. In germline, CDR1 is ENHRY, CDR2 SYGVKD.

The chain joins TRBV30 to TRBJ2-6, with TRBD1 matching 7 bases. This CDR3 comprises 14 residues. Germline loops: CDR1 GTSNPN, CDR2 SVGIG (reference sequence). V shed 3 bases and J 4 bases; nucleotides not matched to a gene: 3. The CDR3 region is CAWRRGPGANVLTF. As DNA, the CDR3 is TGTGCCTGGAGAAGGGGGCCCGGGGCCAACGTCCTGACTTTC. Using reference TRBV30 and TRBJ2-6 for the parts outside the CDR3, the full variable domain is SQTIHQWPATLVQPVGSPLSLECTVEGTSNPNLYWYRQAAGRGLQLLFYSVGIGQISSEVPQNLSASRPQDRQFILSSKKLLLSDSGFYLCAWRRGPGANVLTFGAGSRLTVL.

DNA for the CDR3: TGCGCCAGCAGCTCCACAGGGGGCGCATACTCACCCCTCCACTTT. Amino acid sequence: CASSSTGGAYSPLHF. The V call is TRBV5-1, the J call TRBJ1-6; TRBD1 aligns across 9 bases. The CDR3 extends over 15 amino acids. Germline lookup yields CDR1 SGHRS and CDR2 YFSETQ. V lost 3 bases, J lost 10 bases, and 8 bases stayed unmatched.

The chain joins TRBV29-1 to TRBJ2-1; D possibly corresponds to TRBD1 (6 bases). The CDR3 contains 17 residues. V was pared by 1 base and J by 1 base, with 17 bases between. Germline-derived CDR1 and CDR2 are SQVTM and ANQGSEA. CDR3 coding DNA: TGCAGCGTTGAAGGTAGTATTAGAAGGGGGTCCTACAATGAGCAGTTCTTC. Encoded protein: CSVEGSIRRGSYNEQFF.

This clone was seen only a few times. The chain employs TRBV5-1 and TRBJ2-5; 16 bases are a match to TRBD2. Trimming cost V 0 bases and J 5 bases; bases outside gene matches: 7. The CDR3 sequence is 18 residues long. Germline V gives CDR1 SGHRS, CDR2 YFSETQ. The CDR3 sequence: CASSLEPGLAGGRETQYF. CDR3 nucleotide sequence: TGCGCCAGCAGCTTGGAACCGGGACTAGCGGGAGGGCGGGAGACCCAGTACTTC.

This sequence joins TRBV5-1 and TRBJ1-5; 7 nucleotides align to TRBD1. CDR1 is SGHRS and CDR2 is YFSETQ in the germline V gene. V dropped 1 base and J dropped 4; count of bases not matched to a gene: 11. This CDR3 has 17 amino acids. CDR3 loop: CASSLWGLGQQNQPQHF. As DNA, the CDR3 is TGCGCCAGCAGCTTGTGGGGGCTGGGACAGCAAAATCAGCCCCAGCATTTT.

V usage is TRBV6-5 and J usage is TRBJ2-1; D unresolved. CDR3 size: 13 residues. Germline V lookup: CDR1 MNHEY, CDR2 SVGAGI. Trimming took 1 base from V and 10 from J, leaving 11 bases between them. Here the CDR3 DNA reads TGTGCCAGCAGTTACTTGTCAGGAAGGGAGCAGTTCTTC. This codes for CASSYLSGREQFF.

CDR3 bases: TGCAGCGTTGGTTCAGGGATAGGTAGCCCCCAGCATTTT. It specifies CSVGSGIGSPQHF. The rearrangement links TRBV29-1 to TRBJ1-5, with D perhaps matching TRBD1 (5 bases). This CDR3 region has 13 residues. V lost 4 bases to trimming and J lost 10 bases, with 17 bases between them. Germline lookup yields CDR1 SQVTM and CDR2 ANQGSEA. The complete variable domain, with remaining parts taken from reference TRBV29-1 and TRBJ1-5, reads SAVISQKPSRDICQRGTSLTIQCQVDSQVTMMFWYRQQPGQSLTLIATANQGSEATYESGFVIDKFPISRPNLTFSTLTVSNMSPEDSSIYLCSVGSGIGSPQHFGDGTRLSIL.

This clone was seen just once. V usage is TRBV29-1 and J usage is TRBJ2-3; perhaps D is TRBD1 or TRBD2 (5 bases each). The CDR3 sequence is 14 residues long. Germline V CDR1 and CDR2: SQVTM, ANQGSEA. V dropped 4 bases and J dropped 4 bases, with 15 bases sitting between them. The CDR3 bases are TGCAGCGTTGCTCTGACAGTGAGGGCAGATACGCAGTATTTT. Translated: CSVALTVRADTQYF.